This T cell receptor (beta chain) was observed in a study of T cell changes during pregnancy in multiple sclerosis. This clone has a single count. Measured with immunoSEQ multiplex PCR; TCRdb has only the in-frame clones, and not every one. The sample has roughly 51,000 clones, around 92% seen once. Germline V CDR1 and CDR2: SGHNT, YYREEE (reference sequence). After removal of 4 bases from V and 6 bases from J, the junction contained 8 bases not matched to a gene. The CDR3 is 14 amino acids. This rearrangement joins TRBV5-4 to TRBJ2-3; 7 positions agree with TRBD2. The sequence derives from a female donor in good health, enrolled as a control in a pregnancy study. Sequenced material: CD4+ T cells from peripheral blood mononuclear cells, taken after pregnancy. The DNA for the CDR3 is TGTGCCAGCAGCCGGGGGGTTGACCCTGATACGCAGTATTTT. Residues: CASSRGVDPDTQYF.